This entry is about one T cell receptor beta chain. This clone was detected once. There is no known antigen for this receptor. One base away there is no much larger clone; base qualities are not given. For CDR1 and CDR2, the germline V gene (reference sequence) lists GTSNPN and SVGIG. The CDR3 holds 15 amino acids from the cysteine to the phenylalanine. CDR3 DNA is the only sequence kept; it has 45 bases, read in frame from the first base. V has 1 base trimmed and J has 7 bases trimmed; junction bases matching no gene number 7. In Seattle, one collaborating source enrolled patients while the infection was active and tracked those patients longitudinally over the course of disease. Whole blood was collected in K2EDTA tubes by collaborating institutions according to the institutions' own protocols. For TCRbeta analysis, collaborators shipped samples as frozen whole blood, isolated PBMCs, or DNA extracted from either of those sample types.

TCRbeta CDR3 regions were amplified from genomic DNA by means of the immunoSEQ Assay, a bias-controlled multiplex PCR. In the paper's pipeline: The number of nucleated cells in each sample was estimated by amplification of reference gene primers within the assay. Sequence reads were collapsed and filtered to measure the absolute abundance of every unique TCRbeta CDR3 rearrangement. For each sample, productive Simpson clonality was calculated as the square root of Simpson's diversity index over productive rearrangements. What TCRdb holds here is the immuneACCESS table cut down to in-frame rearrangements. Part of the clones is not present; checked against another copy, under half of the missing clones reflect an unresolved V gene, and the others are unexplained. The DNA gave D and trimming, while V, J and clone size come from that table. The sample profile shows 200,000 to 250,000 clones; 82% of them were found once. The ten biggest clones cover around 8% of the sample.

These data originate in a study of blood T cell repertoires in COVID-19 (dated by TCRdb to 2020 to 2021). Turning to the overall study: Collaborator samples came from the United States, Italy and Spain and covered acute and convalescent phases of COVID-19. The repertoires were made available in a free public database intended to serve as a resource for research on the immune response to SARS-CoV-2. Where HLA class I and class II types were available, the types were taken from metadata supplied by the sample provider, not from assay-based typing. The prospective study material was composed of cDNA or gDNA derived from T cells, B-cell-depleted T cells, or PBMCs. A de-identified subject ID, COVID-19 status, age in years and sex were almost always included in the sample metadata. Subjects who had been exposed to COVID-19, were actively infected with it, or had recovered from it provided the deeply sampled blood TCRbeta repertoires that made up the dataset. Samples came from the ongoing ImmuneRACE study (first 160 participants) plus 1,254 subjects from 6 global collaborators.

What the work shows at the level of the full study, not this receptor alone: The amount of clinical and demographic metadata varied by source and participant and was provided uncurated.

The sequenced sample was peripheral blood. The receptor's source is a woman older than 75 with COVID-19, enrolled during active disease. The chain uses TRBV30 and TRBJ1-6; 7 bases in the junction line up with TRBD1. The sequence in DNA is TGTGCCTGGAGTGGACAGGGTAAGGGGAATTCACCCCTCCACTTT. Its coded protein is CAWSGQGKGNSPLHF.